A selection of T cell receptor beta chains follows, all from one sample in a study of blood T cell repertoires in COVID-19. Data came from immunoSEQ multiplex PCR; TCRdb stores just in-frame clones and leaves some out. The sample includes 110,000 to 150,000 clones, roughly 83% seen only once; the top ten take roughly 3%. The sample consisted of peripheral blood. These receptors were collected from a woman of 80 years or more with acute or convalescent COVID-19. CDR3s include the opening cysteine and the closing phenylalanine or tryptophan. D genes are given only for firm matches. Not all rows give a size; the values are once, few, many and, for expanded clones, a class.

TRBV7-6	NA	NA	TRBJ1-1	TGTGCCAGCAGCTTAGCGCCTTGGAAGGGGGGGATGAACACTGAAGCTTTCTTT	CASSLAPWKGGMNTEAFF
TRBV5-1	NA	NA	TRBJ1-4	TGCGCCAGCAGTCTACAGGGAGGGCCTAATGAAAAACTGTTTTTT	CASSLQGGPNEKLFF
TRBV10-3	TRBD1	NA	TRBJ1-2	TGTGCCATCAGTGAGCCGGGACAGGGTTATGATGGCTACACCTTC	CAISEPGQGYDGYTF
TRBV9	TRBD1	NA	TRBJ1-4	TGTGCCAGCAGCGCGGGGACAGATGAAAAACTGTTTTTT	CASSAGTDEKLFF
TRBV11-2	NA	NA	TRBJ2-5	TGTGCCAGCAGCTTTGCAGAAGAGACCCAGTACTTC	CASSFAEETQYF
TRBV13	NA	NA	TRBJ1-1	TGTGCCACCACGCGGGGACGGATGAACACTGAAGCTTTCTTT	CATTRGRMNTEAFF
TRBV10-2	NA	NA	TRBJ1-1	TGCGCCAGCAGTGGCCGGGGGGGTAACACTGAAGCTTTCTTT	CASSGRGGNTEAFF
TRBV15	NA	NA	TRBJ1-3	TGTGCCACCAGCGGATTAGGGGCAGCTGGAAACACCATATATTTT	CATSGLGAAGNTIYF
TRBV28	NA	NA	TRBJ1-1	TGTGCCAGCAGTTTAGGACGGCGGGAAGGAGCTTTCTTT	CASSLGRREGAFF
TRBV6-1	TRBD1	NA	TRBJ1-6	TGTGCCAGCAGTGAAGGGACAGGGTTCAGCTCCTATAATTCACCCCTCCACTTT	CASSEGTGFSSYNSPLHF
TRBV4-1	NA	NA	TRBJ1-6	TGCGCCAGCAGCCAAGATCTCCGCAGACCCAGGTTGTCACCCCTCCACTTT	CASSQDLRRPRLSPLHF
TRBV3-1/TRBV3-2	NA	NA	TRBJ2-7	TGTGCCAGCAGCCATGGGGGGATATACGAGCAGTACTTC	CASSHGGIYEQYF
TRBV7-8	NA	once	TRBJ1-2	TGTGCCAGCAGCCGTTCTACGACCTCCGGACAGAGATACGGCTACACCTTC	CASSRSTTSGQRYGYTF
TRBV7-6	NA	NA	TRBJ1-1	TGTGCCAGCAGCTTAGACTTGAACACTGAAGCTTTCTTT	CASSLDLNTEAFF
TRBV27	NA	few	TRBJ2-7	TGTGCCAGCAGTTATCGAAACCCGGGACAAAACTACGAGCAGTACTTC	CASSYRNPGQNYEQYF
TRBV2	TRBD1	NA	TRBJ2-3	TGTGCCAGCACCCTACAGGGGCGAGAGTCAGATACGCAGTATTTT	CASTLQGRESDTQYF
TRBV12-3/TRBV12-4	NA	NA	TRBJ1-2	TGTGCCAGCAGTTTATCCTACAGGGCCTACTTC	CASSLSYRAYF
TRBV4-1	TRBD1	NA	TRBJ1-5	TGCGCCAGCAGCCAATTTTGGGGACAGGGAGGATCAAAACAGCCCCAGCATTTT	CASSQFWGQGGSKQPQHF
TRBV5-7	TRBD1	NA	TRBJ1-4	TGTGCCAGCAGCTTAAGGGGGCGGAGGTCAACTAATGAAAAACTGTTTTTT	CASSLRGRRSTNEKLFF
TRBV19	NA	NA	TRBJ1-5	TGTGCCAGTAGCACAACCGGGACACCTAATCAGCCCCAGCATTTT	CASSTTGTPNQPQHF
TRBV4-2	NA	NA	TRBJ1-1	TGTGCCAGCAGCCCCTCGGCAGGTCGGCCCCTAATGAACACTGAAGCTTTCTTT	CASSPSAGRPLMNTEAFF
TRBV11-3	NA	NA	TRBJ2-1	TGTGCCAGCAGCTGGGGGACTGCCTACAATGAGCAGTTCTTC	CASSWGTAYNEQFF
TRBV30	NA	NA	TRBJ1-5	TGTGCCTGGAGCGCCCGGGGCAATCAGCCCCAGCATTTT	CAWSARGNQPQHF
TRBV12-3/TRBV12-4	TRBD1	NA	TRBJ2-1	TGTGCCAGCGGTGGACAGGGGGGAAATGAGCAGTTCTTC	CASGGQGGNEQFF
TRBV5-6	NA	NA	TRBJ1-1	TGTGCCAGCAGCCGGTCCTCGGCAGGGTACCTTTGGACTGAAGCTTTCTTT	CASSRSSAGYLWTEAFF
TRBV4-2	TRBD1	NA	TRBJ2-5	TGTGCCAGCAGCCGATCGACTGGGACAGGGAAAAAGGAGACCCAGTACTTC	CASSRSTGTGKKETQYF
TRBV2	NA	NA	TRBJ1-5	TGTGCCAGCAACGGCAGGGCGAATAGCAATCAGCCCCAGCATTTT	CASNGRANSNQPQHF
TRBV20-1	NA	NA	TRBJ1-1	TGCAGGGGCGGAGGCGCTGAAGCTTTCTTT	CRGGGAEAFF